The rows below give T cell receptor beta chains drawn from one sample of a study of blood T cell repertoires in COVID-19. Libraries were prepared by immunoSEQ multiplex PCR; TCRdb keeps only in-frame clonotypes and omits some of them. The profile shows over 80,000 clones, 75% to 90% of them singletons. The sample consisted of peripheral blood. The source of these receptors is a man older than 75 with active or convalescent COVID-19. Both conserved end residues are part of each CDR3. D genes are given only for firm matches. Clone size appears in some rows only: once, few, many, or a class for an expanded clone.

D gene	V gene	CDR3 length	clone size	J gene	CDR3 protein	CDR3 DNA
.	TRBV19	14	.	TRBJ1-5	CASSTPGSNQPQHF	TGTGCCAGTAGTACACCGGGGAGCAATCAGCCCCAGCATTTT
TRBD1	TRBV7-9	14	.	TRBJ1-4	CASSRDRGNEKLFF	TGTGCCAGCAGCAGGGACAGGGGTAATGAAAAACTGTTTTTT
.	TRBV27	17	.	TRBJ1-5	CASSLSPGRGSNQPQHF	TGTGCCAGCAGTTTATCACCAGGTAGGGGCAGCAATCAGCCCCAGCATTTT
.	TRBV6-6	13	.	TRBJ2-7	CASGSLLSYEQYF	TGTGCCAGCGGATCACTACTCTCCTACGAGCAGTACTTC
.	TRBV19	15	.	TRBJ1-5	CASSIPGRGNQPQHF	TGTGCCAGTAGTATACCAGGGCGCGGCAATCAGCCCCAGCATTTT
.	TRBV10-3	13	.	TRBJ1-1	CAISDGGNTEAFF	TGTGCCATCAGTGATGGAGGGAACACTGAAGCTTTCTTT
.	TRBV10-3	11	few	TRBJ2-1	CAISEGYEQFF	TGTGCCATCAGTGAGGGCTATGAGCAGTTCTTC
.	TRBV9	15	few	TRBJ1-5	CASSVSGEESQPQHF	TGTGCCAGCAGCGTATCCGGGGAGGAATCTCAGCCCCAGCATTTT
.	TRBV7-7	15	.	TRBJ2-5	CASSPRWGPGETQYF	TGTGCTAGCAGCCCAAGGTGGGGTCCAGGGGAGACCCAGTACTTC
TRBD1	TRBV28	15	.	TRBJ1-4	CASRAQGATNEKLFF	TGTGCCAGCAGAGCACAGGGGGCGACTAATGAAAAACTGTTTTTT
.	TRBV19	14	.	TRBJ1-5	CASSIAGYNQPQHF	TGTGCCAGTAGTATCGCAGGTTACAATCAGCCCCAGCATTTT
TRBD2	TRBV24-1	15	.	TRBJ2-1	CATSELAGGGHEQFF	TGTGCCACCAGTGAACTAGCGGGAGGGGGCCATGAGCAGTTCTTC
.	TRBV3-1/TRBV3-2	13	.	TRBJ1-2	CASSHGGWYGYTF	TGTGCCAGCAGCCATGGGGGGTGGTATGGCTACACCTTC
TRBD2	TRBV6-5	15	.	TRBJ2-3	CASITSGSGADTQYF	TGTGCCAGCATAACTAGCGGGAGCGGGGCAGATACGCAGTATTTT
TRBD2	TRBV5-1	15	.	TRBJ2-7	CASSLGQREPYEQYF	TGCGCCAGCAGCTTGGGGCAGCGGGAGCCCTACGAGCAGTACTTC
.	TRBV18	13	.	TRBJ1-5	CASSLQSNQPQHF	TGTGCCAGCTCGTTGCAGAGCAATCAGCCCCAGCATTTT
TRBD2	TRBV7-9	15	.	TRBJ2-2	CASSPGLAGPGELFF	TGTGCCAGCAGCCCGGGACTAGCGGGCCCCGGGGAGCTGTTTTTT
TRBD2	TRBV9	14	.	TRBJ2-5	CASSASGVKETQYF	TGTGCCAGCAGCGCTAGCGGGGTAAAAGAGACCCAGTACTTC
TRBD2	TRBV9	15	.	TRBJ2-7	CASSAGLAAVYEQYF	TGTGCCAGCAGCGCGGGACTAGCGGCAGTCTACGAGCAGTACTTC
.	TRBV3-1/TRBV3-2	14	once	TRBJ2-5	CASSQPGLQETQYF	TGTGCCAGCAGCCAGCCCGGACTGCAAGAGACCCAGTACTTC
.	TRBV3-1/TRBV3-2	14	.	TRBJ1-2	CASSSRGGTGGYTF	TGTGCCAGCAGCTCAAGGGGTGGCACAGGGGGCTACACCTTC
.	TRBV5-6	13	.	TRBJ1-1	CASSYRVGTEAFF	TGTGCCAGCAGCTACAGGGTCGGCACTGAAGCTTTCTTT
.	TRBV6-1	15	.	TRBJ1-5	CASSEAEAANQPQHF	TGTGCCAGCAGTGAAGCAGAGGCAGCCAATCAGCCCCAGCATTTT
TRBD1	TRBV6-7	15	.	TRBJ2-3	CARETGTGGTDTQYF	TGTGCCAGGGAAACCGGGACAGGGGGCACAGATACGCAGTATTTT
.	TRBV5-4	15	.	TRBJ2-2	CASSLLYGRTGELFF	TGTGCCAGCAGCTTATTGTACGGGAGAACGGGGGAGCTGTTTTTT
TRBD2	TRBV5-4	17	.	TRBJ2-3	CASSPAPTSARTDTQYF	TGTGCCAGCAGCCCAGCGCCTACTAGCGCACGCACAGATACGCAGTATTTT
.	TRBV5-1	13	.	TRBJ2-1	CASSLLQYNEQFF	TGCGCCAGCAGCTTGCTCCAGTACAATGAGCAGTTCTTC
TRBD1	TRBV4-2	15	few	TRBJ2-7	CASSRRQGSSYEQYF	TGTGCCAGCAGTCGTCGACAGGGTAGCTCCTACGAGCAGTACTTC
TRBD2	TRBV5-1	13	.	TRBJ2-5	CASSGGDSETQYF	TGCGCCAGCAGCGGGGGGGATTCGGAGACCCAGTACTTC
.	TRBV9	15	once	TRBJ2-1	CASSPDSPAYNEQFF	TGTGCCAGCAGCCCGGACAGTCCCGCCTACAATGAGCAGTTCTTC
TRBD2	TRBV12-5	15	.	TRBJ2-3	CASGFSSGSTDTQYF	TGTGCTAGTGGTTTTTCTAGCGGGAGCACAGATACGCAGTATTTT
TRBD1	TRBV4-1	15	.	TRBJ1-5	CASSQVVGGPQPQHF	TGCGCCAGCAGCCAAGTGGTAGGGGGCCCTCAGCCCCAGCATTTT
.	TRBV18	13	.	TRBJ1-2	CASSPDSFDGYTF	TGTGCCAGCTCACCAGACAGTTTCGATGGCTACACCTTC
TRBD1	TRBV30	14	.	TRBJ1-1	CAWGRDRGAVEAFF	TGTGCCTGGGGACGTGACAGGGGCGCCGTCGAAGCTTTCTTT
.	TRBV4-3	14	.	TRBJ2-3	CASSQEVSRDTQYF	TGCGCCAGCAGCCAAGAGGTATCGAGGGATACGCAGTATTTT
TRBD2	TRBV4-2	16	.	TRBJ2-7	CASSQISGRSSYEQYF	TGTGCCAGCAGCCAGATTAGCGGGAGGAGCTCCTACGAGCAGTACTTC
TRBD1	TRBV30	14	.	TRBJ1-2	CAWSVQGLNYGYTF	TGTGCCTGGAGTGTACAGGGGCTTAACTATGGCTACACCTTC
TRBD2	TRBV27	14	once	TRBJ2-7	CASSRGLAGGEQYF	TGTGCCAGCAGTCGAGGACTAGCGGGAGGGGAGCAGTACTTC
TRBD2	TRBV27	14	.	TRBJ2-7	CASSLGLAGHEQYF	TGTGCCAGCAGTTTGGGACTAGCGGGACACGAGCAGTACTTC
.	TRBV28	16	.	TRBJ1-6	CASSLYQGSYNSPLHF	TGTGCCAGCAGTTTATATCAGGGTAGCTATAATTCACCCCTCCACTTT
.	TRBV10-3	15	.	TRBJ2-5	CAISPSEGIGETQYF	TGTGCCATCAGCCCCAGTGAGGGAATAGGAGAGACCCAGTACTTC
.	TRBV7-2	13	.	TRBJ1-5	CASSLNTIQPQHF	TGTGCCAGCAGCTTAAACACAATTCAGCCCCAGCATTTT
TRBD1	TRBV29-1	15	.	TRBJ1-1	CSVLGPGGLNTEAFF	TGCAGCGTCCTCGGGCCAGGGGGTCTGAACACTGAAGCTTTCTTT
.	TRBV19	15	.	TRBJ1-5	CASSPPQGLGQPQHF	TGTGCCAGTAGTCCACCCCAGGGGTTGGGGCAGCCCCAGCATTTT
TRBD1	TRBV7-2	13	.	TRBJ1-2	CASSTKQGYGYTF	TGTGCCAGCAGCACGAAACAGGGGTATGGCTACACCTTC
.	TRBV29-1	15	.	TRBJ1-3	CSVLGKTGTGNTIYF	TGCAGCGTTTTGGGGAAAACAGGGACTGGAAACACCATATATTTT
.	TRBV5-1	17	.	TRBJ2-1	CASSLPRTNLVYNEQFF	TGCGCCAGCAGCTTGCCCCGGACTAACCTGGTCTACAATGAGCAGTTCTTC
.	TRBV6-2/TRBV6-3	14	.	TRBJ2-7	CASIPASRYYEQYF	TGTGCCAGCATCCCGGCTAGCAGATACTACGAGCAGTACTTC
TRBD1	TRBV11-3	15	once	TRBJ2-5	CASSRGQGKRETQYF	TGTGCCAGCAGCAGGGGACAGGGGAAGCGCGAGACCCAGTACTTC
.	TRBV21-1	15	.	TRBJ2-1	CASSNLLAGGTEQFF	TGTGCCAGCAGCAATTTGCTAGCGGGAGGAACTGAGCAGTTCTTC
TRBD1	TRBV28	18	.	TRBJ2-2	CASSLFGQAFANTGELFF	TGTGCCAGCAGTTTATTCGGACAGGCATTCGCGAACACCGGGGAGCTGTTTTTT
.	TRBV18	15	.	TRBJ1-2	CASSPRQGDPVGYTF	TGTGCCAGCTCACCTAGGCAAGGGGATCCAGTTGGCTACACCTTC
TRBD2	TRBV6-2/TRBV6-3	15	.	TRBJ2-7	CASSPHEREGHEQYF	TGTGCCAGCAGTCCCCATGAGCGGGAGGGCCACGAGCAGTACTTC
.	TRBV7-2	13	few	TRBJ2-3	CASSPHSPPTQYF	TGTGCCAGCAGCCCTCATAGCCCGCCTACGCAGTATTTT
.	TRBV25-1	15	.	TRBJ2-1	CASSPTRNFYNEQFF	TGTGCCAGCAGTCCAACCAGGAACTTCTACAATGAGCAGTTCTTC
.	TRBV4-1	14	once	TRBJ1-2	CASSHRTDYYGYTF	TGCGCCAGCAGCCACAGAACAGATTATTATGGCTACACCTTC
TRBD2	TRBV10-3	14	few	TRBJ2-7	CAIMAGEISYEQYF	TGTGCCATCATGGCGGGAGAGATCTCCTACGAGCAGTACTTC
TRBD1	TRBV7-9	16	.	TRBJ2-7	CASSLAMGQEINEQYF	TGTGCCAGCAGCTTAGCGATGGGACAGGAGATTAATGAGCAGTACTTC
.	TRBV15	13	.	TRBJ2-7	CATSKPDSYEQYF	TGTGCCACCAGCAAGCCCGACAGCTACGAGCAGTACTTC